The 10 T cell receptor beta chains presented below share a single source sample, sequenced in a study of shared clonotypes between healthy human individuals. The table came from immunoSEQ multiplex PCR; TCRdb's copy has only in-frame clones and leaves some out. The data contain nearly 2 million clones, roughly 95% of them singletons. Selected positively for CCR7 and CD45RO-negative, naive CD8 cells excluded terminally differentiated effector memory CD45RA+ cells. Sample: naive CD8+ T cells sorted from blood. The receptors stem from a man between 18 and 35 years old in good health.

Of note for this clone: Other DNA sequences in this sample translate to the same CDR3. The chain is built from TRBV13 and TRBJ2-2; D is undetermined. Trimming removed 5 bases at V and 2 bases at J, with 6 bases between. This CDR3 is 13 amino acids long. Looked up from germline, CDR1 is PRHDT and CDR2 is FYEKMQ (reference sequence). In nucleotides, the CDR3 is TGTGCCAGCAGCCCCGGCAACACCGGGGAGCTGTTTTTT. Protein product: CASSPGNTGELFF.

This rearrangement joins TRBV28 to TRBJ1-5; no clear D gene. The germline V gene has CDR1 MDHEN and CDR2 SYDVKM. Trimming cost V 6 bases and J 2 bases, with 14 bases left between them. The CDR3 has 15 amino acids. The CDR3 sequence: CASSIDLFGNQPQHF. CDR3 coding DNA: TGTGCCAGCAGCATCGACCTATTTGGCAATCAGCCCCAGCATTTT.

The genes are TRBV10-3 and TRBJ1-5; D gene ambiguous. Germline CDR1 reads ENHRY; CDR2 reads SYGVKD. The CDR3 has 15 residues. Trimming removed 2 bases at V and 0 bases at J, with 8 bases between. CDR3 loop: CAISETLDSNQPQHF. DNA for the CDR3: TGTGCCATCAGTGAGACCCTTGATAGCAATCAGCCCCAGCATTTT.

There are a few counts of this clone. The same CDR3 also results from other DNA sequences found in this sample. The V and J genes are TRBV9 and TRBJ2-7, with a possible D match to TRBD1 (6 bases). The CDR3 extends over 14 amino acids. V was shortened by 0 bases and J by 2 bases, with 9 bases between the two germline ends. CDR1 is SGDLS, CDR2 YYNGEE, per germline. The CDR3, as DNA: TGTGCCAGCAGCGTAGAAGGGGGTGCCTACGAGCAGTACTTC. This encodes CASSVEGGAYEQYF.

The chain has TRBV28 and TRBJ2-7; 11 nucleotides line up with TRBD1. The CDR3 is 14 amino acids. Per germline, CDR1 MDHEN and CDR2 SYDVKM. Trimming at V came to 7 bases and at J to 2 bases, leaving 4 bases not matched to a gene. The CDR3 DNA follows: TGTGCCAGCACTAAGGGACAGGGGGCCTACGAGCAGTACTTC. Protein product: CASTKGQGAYEQYF.

V usage is TRBV4-1 and J usage is TRBJ1-1, with D maybe TRBD1 (6 bases). Looked up from germline, CDR1 is MGHRA and CDR2 is YSYEKL. Between the trimmed V and J ends, which lost 8 bases and 3 bases, there was a span of 19 bases. The CDR3 is 15 residues long. The CDR3 DNA reads as TGCGCCAGCGGGCTAGGGGGTCAGACTTACACTGAAGCTTTCTTT. Its translation is CASGLGGQTYTEAFF.

The CDR3 DNA reads as TGTGCCAGCAGTTCTGGCAGTAGTCAGCCCCAGCATTTT. As protein: CASSSGSSQPQHF. J is TRBJ1-5 and V is TRBV6-5; D call uncertain. The CDR3 covers 13 residues. The V end was cut by 4 bases, the J end by 6 bases, with 10 bases between. From germline, CDR1 is MNHEY and CDR2 SVGAGI.

The chain employs TRBV27 and TRBJ1-1, with D perhaps TRBD1 (6 bases). Trimming took 2 bases from V and 9 from J, leaving 16 bases between them. CDR1 and CDR2 (germline): MNHEY, SMNVEV (reference sequence). The CDR3 has 14 residues. Written as DNA, the CDR3 is TGTGCCAGCAGTTTAGACCCAGAGGGGGAGAAAGCTTTCTTT. Its translation is CASSLDPEGEKAFF.

This chain links TRBV6-5 with TRBJ2-1; D is tentatively TRBD1 or TRBD2 (5 bases each). CDR1 MNHEY and CDR2 SVGAGI come from the germline V gene. Between the trimmed V and J ends, which lost 6 bases and 0 bases, there was a span of 9 bases. The CDR3 is made up of 14 amino acids. CDR3 coding DNA: TGTGCCAGCAGGCCCGGGGCCTCCTACAATGAGCAGTTCTTC. Protein: CASRPGASYNEQFF.

This chain connects TRBV18 to TRBJ2-7; D is unclear. Germline loops: CDR1 KGHSH, CDR2 LQKENI. This CDR3 has 14 amino acids. V was pared by 6 bases and J by 3 bases, with 15 bases between. CDR3 region: CASSYTANIYEQYF. In DNA, the CDR3 is TGTGCCAGCTCGTACACAGCCAATATCTACGAGCAGTACTTC.